This TCR beta chain emerged from a study of regulatory dendritic cells for organ transplantation. Study overall: Regulatory dendritic cells came from monocytes given vitamin D3 and IL-10. Study outcomes and limitations: Of resting T cell subsets, memory CD8+ had the most alloreactive clonotypes. Memory CD8+ clonal expansion seemed more limited with regulatory than mature dendritic cells.

Sorted T cells were CFSE-labeled and cultured roughly five days with allogeneic regulatory or mature dendritic cells at 1:10. Memory T cells were CD45RO+, naive were CD45RA+, sorted by FACS. This table comes from immunoSEQ multiplex PCR, and its TCRdb copy is limited to in-frame clones, with some not included. The sample carries approximately 10,000 clones, roughly 82% recorded once. The CDR3 is 15 residues long. The V end lost 5 bases, the J end lost 2 bases, and 15 bases lay between the germline ends. CDR1 is MNHEY and CDR2 is SVGAGI in the germline V gene. This clone came up once. The target antigen is unknown.

The sample taken for sequencing was memory CD4+ T cells from blood cultured with regulatory dendritic cells. Subset reported: CD45RO+ memory T cells. V and J are TRBV6-5 and TRBJ1-2, with TRBD1 as a possible D gene (5 bases). The receptor comes from a human donor in good health. CDR3 protein: CASSTGHAGNYGYTF. CDR3 bases: TGTGCCAGCAGTACAGGACACGCGGGGAACTATGGCTACACCTTC.